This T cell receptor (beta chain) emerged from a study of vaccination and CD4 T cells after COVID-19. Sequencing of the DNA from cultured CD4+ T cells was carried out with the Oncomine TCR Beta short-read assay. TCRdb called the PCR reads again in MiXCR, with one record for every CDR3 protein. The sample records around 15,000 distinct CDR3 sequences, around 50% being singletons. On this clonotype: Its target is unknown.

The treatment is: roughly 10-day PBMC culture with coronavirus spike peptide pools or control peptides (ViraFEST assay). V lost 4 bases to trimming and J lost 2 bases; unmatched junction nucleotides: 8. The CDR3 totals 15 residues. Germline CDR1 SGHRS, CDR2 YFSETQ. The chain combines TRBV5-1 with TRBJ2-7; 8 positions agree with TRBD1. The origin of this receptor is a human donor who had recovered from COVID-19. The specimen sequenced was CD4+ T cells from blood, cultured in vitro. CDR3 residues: CASSGGQGRPYEQYF. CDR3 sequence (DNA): TGCGCCAGCAGCGGAGGACAGGGCAGACCCTACGAGCAGTACTTC.